This TCR beta chain was recovered during a study of blood T cell repertoires in COVID-19. Participants were placed into cohorts based on the clinical history they reported. Exposed participants came across a COVID-19 case within 2 weeks before study entry. TCRdb's table, derived via immunoSEQ multiplex PCR, lists solely in-frame clones and lacks some. This table holds over 200,000 clones, about 87% found once. From germline, CDR1 is SGHRS and CDR2 YFSETQ. V was trimmed by 4 bases and J by 5 bases, leaving 9 bases between them. The CDR3 consists of 12 residues. Material: PBMCs or T cells enriched from blood (not recorded which). This clonotype was obtained from a woman in her 30s who had been exposed to COVID-19. The chain joins TRBV5-1 to TRBJ2-5; D perhaps matches TRBD1 (6 bases). The CDR3 loop is CASSPRGETQYF. CDR3 DNA sequence: TGCGCCAGCAGCCCGAGGGGGGAGACCCAGTACTTC.